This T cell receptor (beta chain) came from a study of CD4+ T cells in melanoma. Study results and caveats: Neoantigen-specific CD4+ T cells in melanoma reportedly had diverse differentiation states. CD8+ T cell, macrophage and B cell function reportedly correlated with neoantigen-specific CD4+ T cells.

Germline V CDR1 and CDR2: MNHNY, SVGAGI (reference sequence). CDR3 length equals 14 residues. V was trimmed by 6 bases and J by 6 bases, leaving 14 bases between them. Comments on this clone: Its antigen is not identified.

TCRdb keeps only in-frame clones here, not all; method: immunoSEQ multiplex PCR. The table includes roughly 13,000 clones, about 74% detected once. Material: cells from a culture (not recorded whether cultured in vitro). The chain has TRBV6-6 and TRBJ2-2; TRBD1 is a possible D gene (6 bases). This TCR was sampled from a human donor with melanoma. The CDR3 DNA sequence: TGTGCCAGCAGGGAAGGGGGTCGGGCCGGGGAGCTGTTTTTT. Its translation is CASREGGRAGELFF.